This T cell receptor beta chain was sequenced for a study of cytomegalovirus exposure and HLA in healthy donors. The CDR3 loop spans 13 amino acids. With 6 bases removed from V and 0 bases from J, the gap between germline ends came to 7 bases. In germline, CDR1 is MGHDK, CDR2 SYGVNS. Both 60 Vbeta primers and 13 Jbeta primers went into the PCR. Repertoires were generated with immunoSEQ multiplex PCR, while TCRdb's copy carries only in-frame clones and drops some. The sample has about 230,000 clones, just over 75% seen once. The chain uses TRBV25-1 and TRBJ2-3, with no clear D. The source material was PBMCs. This clonotype originated in a woman between 55 and 75 years old in good health and CMV-seropositive. CDR3 region: CASRQSSTDTQYF. CDR3 sequence (DNA): TGTGCCAGCAGACAGTCTAGCACAGATACGCAGTATTTT.